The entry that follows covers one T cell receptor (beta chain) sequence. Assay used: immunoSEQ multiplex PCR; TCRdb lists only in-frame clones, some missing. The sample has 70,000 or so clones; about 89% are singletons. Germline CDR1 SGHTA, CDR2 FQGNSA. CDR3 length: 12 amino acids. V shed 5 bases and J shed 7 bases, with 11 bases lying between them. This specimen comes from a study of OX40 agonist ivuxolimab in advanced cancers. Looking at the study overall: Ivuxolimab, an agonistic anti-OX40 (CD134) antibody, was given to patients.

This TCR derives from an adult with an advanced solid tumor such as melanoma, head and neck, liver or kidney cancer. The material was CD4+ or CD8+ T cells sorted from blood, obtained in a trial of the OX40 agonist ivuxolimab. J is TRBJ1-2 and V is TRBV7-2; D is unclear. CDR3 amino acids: CASSPGILGYTF. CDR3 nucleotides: TGTGCCAGCAGCCCGGGAATACTTGGCTACACCTTC.